This T cell receptor beta chain was sequenced during a study of T-cell memory formation after mild COVID-19. Study-wide background: Largely, TCR clusters stayed within a single donor.

This clonotype was seen a few times. The antigen remains unidentified. V dropped 3 bases and J dropped 1 base, with 12 bases sitting between them. Germline CDR1 SQVTM, CDR2 ANQGSEA. This CDR3 comprises 14 residues. The 5'RACE method, run with constant-segment primers, produced TCR alpha and TCR beta cDNA libraries (carrying sample barcodes and UMIs). One entry per CDR3 protein, called by TCRdb with MiXCR from the 5' RACE reads. Of around 430,000 distinct CDR3 sequences in the sample, more than 15% were seen once. Study-level points and caveats: Whereas later expanders leaned CD4+, clones contracting day 15 to 85 showed a balanced CD4/CD8 makeup. Unconfirmed was the SARS-CoV-2 specificity of second-wave clones that peaked on day 37.

The chain carries TRBV29-1 and TRBJ1-2, with D perhaps matching TRBD1 (6 bases). The clonotype originates from a man between 18 and 35 years old who had mild COVID-19 (a few samples of this study predate the infection). Cell type and time point are not known. Sequencing input: PBMCs or a T cell subset sorted from them (not recorded which). The CDR3 DNA follows: TGCAGCGTTGACTCAGGGGCACTTAACTATGGCTACACCTTC. As protein: CSVDSGALNYGYTF.